The entry below gives a single TCR beta chain sequence along with its context. The antigen it binds to is not known. It has no much larger one-base neighbor in the sample; base qualities were not kept. The sample originates from a study of cytomegalovirus exposure and HLA in healthy donors listed by TCRdb under 2017. Context from the whole study: An earlier analysis of approximately 590 of the donors reported 250 to 300 Gb of sequence data and 100 million to 140 million unique TCR beta sequences from around 200 million T cells. Around 330 gigabases of sequencing data and roughly 81 million unique TCR sequences made up an early release that covered approximately 700 HLA-typed donors. The genetic ancestry cluster associated with self-reported Caucasian donors included approximately 85% of the roughly 410 genotyped donors. The aim of the study was to test whether cataloging public T cell receptors could identify signatures of past pathogen exposure. The study profiled the T cell repertoires of more than 500 subjects by immunosequencing and related them to cytomegalovirus serostatus. A separate validation cohort of about 110 different subjects was used in addition to the approximately 610-subject first cohort. High-throughput TCR immunosequencing, statistical association of individual TCRs with disease status, and machine learning were combined to predict cytomegalovirus infection status. A later analysis re-analyzed previously published TCR beta repertoires from roughly 630 donors and added high-resolution HLA genotyping to study TCR occurrence patterns. Rather than drawing on any new phenotypic data, the later analysis identified candidate immune exposures from TCR beta sequences and the way those sequences occurred across donors. An earlier analysis of approximately 630 of the donors applied high-throughput TCR beta sequencing to assess whether each TCR beta V gene segment acted as functional or pseudogenic. Alongside the repertoire data, information on donor age, sex, ethnicity and CMV serostatus was compiled. A later genetic analysis took genome-wide SNP genotypes for about three fifths of the 666 donors and used that subset as a discovery cohort. All discovery cohort repertoires had been generated using a single sequencing platform. HLA typing included class I and class II loci at four-digit resolution. Typing coverage differed by locus: A, B, C, DRB1 and DQB1 were typed in roughly 620-630 donors, DQA1 in 500 to 550, DPA1 in 600 to 610, and DPB1 in just under 480. About 5 DR-DQ haplotypes were handled as single units for association and clustering, since linkage in the cohort was strong. Among approximately 370 genotyped donors of the cohort, an average of approximately 200,000 unique TCR beta nucleotide sequences was sequenced per donor, of which about 20% were non-productive.

Relative to germline, V is missing 5 bases and J is missing 7 bases, with 7 bases of the junction outside any gene match. According to the germline V gene (reference sequence), CDR1 reads LNHDA and CDR2 reads SQIVND. The CDR3 goes from the cysteine to the phenylalanine over 14 residues. The retained sequence is limited to the CDR3, 42 bases, with the frame set at the first base. In total, just over 650 healthy bone marrow donors made up the cohort. At the time of sampling, all cohort members were nominally healthy, though unrecorded immune exposures were likely present. The donor tested CMV seropositive and was one of the 289 seropositive cohort members. A peripheral blood sample was collected from each donor, and TCR beta sequencing was performed on peripheral blood mononuclear cells. Genomic DNA was extracted from the blood cell samples with the Qiagen DNeasy Blood Extraction Kit. Beyond this particular receptor, the publication reports: In a later analysis, most CMV-associated TCR beta chains were found to appear HLA-restricted, with HLA associations seemingly driven largely by CMV exposure. In a later genetic analysis, fewer N-insertions in productive TCRs were reported among donors in an Asian-associated ancestry cluster than the roughly 640-donor mean. The presence/absence analyses assumed that sequencing depth was roughly uniform across donors, and that assumption may not be true. It was suggested by the authors that the approach could potentially be generalized to other disease states and immunological phenotypes. The 87-base-pair reads could not distinguish some IMGT-functional V segments, including TRBV6-2 and TRBV6-3, so those segments were excluded. In an earlier analysis of fewer than 700 of the donors, most TCR beta V segments appeared in productive rearrangements about 87% or about 30% of the time, broadly matching IMGT annotations. In vitro tests confirmed that three of the cytomegalovirus-associated TCR beta chains recognize cytomegalovirus antigens. Immune exposure information for the cohort was limited to CMV serostatus. The classifier was reported to diagnose cytomegalovirus status with high specificity and sensitivity in both the original and validation cohorts. A later analysis associated some 17,000 TCR beta sequences with specific HLA alleles at a false discovery rate of 0.05. A later analysis reported that several top co-occurrence clusters appeared linked to parvovirus B19, influenza, CMV and Epstein-Barr virus. Because some donors lacked HLA typing at each locus, the association tests relied only on the typed subset. In a later analysis, HLA-associated TCR beta chains showed more clonal expansion and lower generation probabilities than non-associated chains that were equally common. A later analysis found that TCR association rates varied across HLA loci, with DRB1 alleles showing the most associated TCRs and HLA-C alleles the fewest. Correlated functional status among segregating V segments might reflect linkage disequilibrium, but an unknown experimental factor could not be ruled out. Assigning TCR associations to individual alleles was difficult when HLA alleles, especially DR and DQ, strongly co-occurred. The earlier analysis of almost 600 of the donors excluded roughly 16 rarely observed V segments, including chromosome 9 orphons, because counts were too low. V-gene and J-gene trimming of TCR beta chains was associated with a missense DCLRE1C variant in a later genetic analysis, and the association was replicated in an independent cohort. Most TCR sequences were seen in very few donors, while some public TCRs were found in many individuals. The cohort was sequenced for TCR beta chains only, and without alpha or paired-chain data the features that could be detected were limited. A further reported finding was that TCR beta sequences accurately predicted the HLA-A and HLA-B alleles for most subjects in the first cohort. In the study, 164 TCR beta chains were listed as associated with cytomegalovirus. A cluster of highly shared sequence variants was judged likely to be a technical artifact of the sequencing pipeline.

The library came from the immunoSEQ multiplex PCR assay. For the multiplex PCR, a mixture combining 60 forward primers for TCR Vbeta segments and 13 reverse primers for TCR Jbeta segments was used. The CDR3 region of rearranged TCR beta genes was amplified from genomic DNA by a multiplex PCR assay. Amplified TCR beta libraries were sequenced as 87-base-pair reads on the Illumina HiSeq System. Concerning the study's data processing: A later analysis tallied tens of millions of unique TCR beta chains across the 550 to 850 repertoires, and 10 million to 11 million of those chains were shared by two or more donors. Raw reads were error-corrected and collapsed into unique sequences by a nearest-neighbor algorithm in which closely related sequences were merged to remove PCR and sequencing errors. CDR3 sequences were aligned to IMGT reference sequences to assign V, D and J gene segments. Each retained sequence needed at least a six-nucleotide match to both a V gene segment and a J gene segment. Rearrangements were called productive when the CDR3 lacked stop codons and stayed in frame with V and J; all others were non-productive. Following IMGT convention, CDR3 was defined as the stretch from the second conserved V-encoded cysteine to the conserved J-encoded phenylalanine. The earlier analysis of 450 to 750 of the donors excluded any sequence lacking an unambiguous match to a single V gene segment. An earlier analysis of fewer than 750 of the donors called V segments functional above 56.7% productive rearrangements and segregating when the between-donor standard deviation exceeded 5%. A statistical classification framework was built to diagnose cytomegalovirus status from the catalog of TCR beta chain sequences. A later analysis assigned V and J genes by comparing TCR nucleotide sequences with IMGT/GENE-DB human TR gene sequences. In a later analysis, CDR3 sequences and most-parsimonious VDJ recombination scenarios were assigned using the TCRdist pipeline. In a later analysis, each TCR beta chain was defined by its CDR3 amino acid sequence together with its V-gene family, and reads lacking a unique V-gene family were excluded. A later analysis removed 500 to 600 highly shared, low-generation-probability nucleotide sequences to deal with suspected cross-contamination and a sequencing artifact. In a later analysis, a clonal expansion index for each public chain was calculated from normalized within-repertoire ranks of inferred template counts. In a later analysis, generation probabilities were computed using a VDJ recombination model fitted to out-of-frame rearrangements, and the results were checked against IGoR. In a later analysis, hypergeometric tests were used to score TCR-TCR, TCR-HLA and TCR-CMV co-occurrence, with a repertoire-size bias correction applied to TCR pairs. False discovery rates were estimated in a later analysis by permuting HLA or CMV assignments 20 times. A later analysis grouped co-occurring TCRs with DBSCAN, adding TCRdist sequence similarity when clustering within HLA-allele-positive subsets. For co-occurrence clustering, repertoires with fewer than 30,000 or more than 120,000 public chains were excluded, along with several repertoires with anomalous nucleotide sharing. Drawn from immuneACCESS, this table holds only the in-frame rearrangements with V and J called that TCRdb kept. Clones are partly lost; checked studies trace under half to an unresolved V gene and leave the rest unexplained. The V and J calls and clone size are taken from that table; D and trimming were inferred from the DNA. In all, the sample holds around 150,000 clones, and around 79% of those were seen once. The ten largest clonotypes hold around 7% of the sample.

Sequenced sample: PBMCs. The receptor's source is a man in his forties or fifties in good health and CMV-seropositive. The rearrangement joined TRBV19 to TRBJ1-5; the junction holds 8 bases that match TRBD1. The DNA sequence is given as TGTGCCAGTAGTTTACAGGGGGGTGGGCAGCCCCAGCATTTT. It is translated as CASSLQGGGQPQHF.